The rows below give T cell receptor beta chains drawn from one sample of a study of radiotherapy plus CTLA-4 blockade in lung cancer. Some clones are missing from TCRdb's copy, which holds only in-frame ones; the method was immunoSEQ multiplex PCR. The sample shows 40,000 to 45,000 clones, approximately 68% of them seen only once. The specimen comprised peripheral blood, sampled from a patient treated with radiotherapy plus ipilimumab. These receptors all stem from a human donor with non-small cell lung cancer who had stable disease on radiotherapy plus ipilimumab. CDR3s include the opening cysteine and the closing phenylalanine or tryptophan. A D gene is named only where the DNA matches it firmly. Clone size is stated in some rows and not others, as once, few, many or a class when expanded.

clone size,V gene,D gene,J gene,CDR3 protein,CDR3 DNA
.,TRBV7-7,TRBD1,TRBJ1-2,CASRLTGTGEGGYTF,TGTGCCAGCAGGCTTACCGGGACAGGGGAGGGTGGCTACACCTTC
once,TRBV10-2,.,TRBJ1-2,CASTRGGPHGYTF,TGCGCCAGTACCCGGGGGGGGCCCCATGGCTACACCTTC
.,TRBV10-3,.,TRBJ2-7,CAISVASGRGEQYF,TGTGCCATCAGTGTAGCGTCAGGCCGGGGCGAGCAGTACTTC
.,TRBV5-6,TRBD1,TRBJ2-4,CASSLVGQGKSKNIQYF,TGTGCCAGCAGCTTGGTTGGACAGGGGAAGTCCAAAAACATTCAGTACTTC
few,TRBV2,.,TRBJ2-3,CASSETRATDTQYF,TGTGCCAGCAGTGAGACTAGAGCCACAGATACGCAGTATTTT
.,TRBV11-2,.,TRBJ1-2,CASSLAPGREVYGYTF,TGTGCCAGCAGCTTGGCTCCAGGGCGAGAGGTCTATGGCTACACCTTC
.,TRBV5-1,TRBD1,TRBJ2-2,CASRTGTGIAGELFF,TGCGCCAGCAGAACAGGGACAGGGATTGCCGGGGAGCTGTTTTTT
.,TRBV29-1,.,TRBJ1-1,CSVGGRQGWNTEAFF,TGCAGCGTTGGAGGAAGGCAGGGCTGGAACACTGAAGCTTTCTTT
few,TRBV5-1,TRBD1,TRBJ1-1,CASSLWTGGGTEAFF,TGCGCCAGCAGCTTATGGACAGGGGGTGGCACTGAAGCTTTCTTT
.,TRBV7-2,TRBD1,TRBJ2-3,CASSTQGAHTDTQYF,TGTGCCAGCAGCACCCAGGGGGCGCACACAGATACGCAGTATTTT
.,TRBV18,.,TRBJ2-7,CASSPSGQIEQYF,TGTGCCAGCTCACCATCTGGACAGATCGAGCAGTACTTC
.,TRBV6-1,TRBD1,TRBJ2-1,CASSSLRTGNEQFF,TGTGCCAGCAGTAGTTTGAGGACAGGGAATGAGCAGTTCTTC
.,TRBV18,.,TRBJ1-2,CASSPSSENYGYTF,TGTGCCAGCTCACCAAGCAGCGAAAATTATGGCTACACCTTC
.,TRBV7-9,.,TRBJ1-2,CASSLTGDGVGGYTF,TGTGCCAGCAGCTTGACAGGCGACGGCGTGGGGGGCTACACCTTC
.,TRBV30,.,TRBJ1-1,CAWIVQGGTEAFF,TGTGCCTGGATCGTTCAGGGCGGAACTGAAGCTTTCTTT
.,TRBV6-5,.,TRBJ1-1,CASSTRGGRDTEAFF,TGTGCCAGCAGCACCCGCGGGGGGAGAGACACTGAAGCTTTCTTT
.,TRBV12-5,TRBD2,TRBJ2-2,CASGFVAGGTGELFF,TGTGCTAGTGGTTTCGTGGCCGGGGGGACCGGGGAGCTGTTTTTT
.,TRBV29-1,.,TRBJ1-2,CSVDQSYGYTF,TGCAGCGTTGACCAGTCGTATGGCTACACCTTC
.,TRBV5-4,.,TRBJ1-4,CASSPGGTREKLFF,TGTGCCAGCAGCCCGGGGGGGACGCGTGAAAAACTGTTTTTT
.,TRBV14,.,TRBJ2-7,CASSRRGLVYEQYF,TGTGCCAGCAGCCGGAGGGGCCTAGTCTACGAGCAGTACTTC